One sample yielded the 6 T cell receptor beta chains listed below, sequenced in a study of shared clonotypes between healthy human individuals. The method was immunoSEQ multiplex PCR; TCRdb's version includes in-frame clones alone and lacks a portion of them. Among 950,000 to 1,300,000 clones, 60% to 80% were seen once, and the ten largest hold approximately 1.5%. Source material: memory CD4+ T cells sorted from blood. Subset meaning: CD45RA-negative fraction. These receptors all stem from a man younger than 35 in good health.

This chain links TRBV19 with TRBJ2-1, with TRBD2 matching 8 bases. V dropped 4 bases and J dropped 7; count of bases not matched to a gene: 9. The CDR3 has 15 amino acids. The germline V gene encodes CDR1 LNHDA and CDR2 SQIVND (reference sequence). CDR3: CASSNLAGTRNEQFF. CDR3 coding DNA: TGTGCCAGTAGTAATTTAGCGGGAACGAGGAATGAGCAGTTCTTC.

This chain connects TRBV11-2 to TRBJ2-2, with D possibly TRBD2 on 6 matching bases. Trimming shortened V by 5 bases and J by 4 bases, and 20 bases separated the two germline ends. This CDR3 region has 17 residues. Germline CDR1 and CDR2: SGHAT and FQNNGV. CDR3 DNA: TGTGCCAGCAGCCCGAGGGTCAGGGCGGAGGGCACCGGGGAGCTGTTTTTT. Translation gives CASSPRVRAEGTGELFF. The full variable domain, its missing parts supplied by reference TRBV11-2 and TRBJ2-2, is EAGVAQSPRYKIIEKRQSVAFWCNPISGHATLYWYQQILGQGPKLLIQFQNNGVVDDSQLPKDRFSAERLKGVDSTLKIQPAKLEDSAVYLCASSPRVRAEGTGELFFGEGSRLTVL.

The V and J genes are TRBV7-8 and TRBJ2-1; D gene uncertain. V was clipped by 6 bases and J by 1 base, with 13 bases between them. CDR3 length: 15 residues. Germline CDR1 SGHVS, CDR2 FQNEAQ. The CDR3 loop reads CASRSPVRSYNEQFF. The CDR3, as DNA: TGTGCCAGCAGGTCCCCCGTACGGTCCTACAATGAGCAGTTCTTC.

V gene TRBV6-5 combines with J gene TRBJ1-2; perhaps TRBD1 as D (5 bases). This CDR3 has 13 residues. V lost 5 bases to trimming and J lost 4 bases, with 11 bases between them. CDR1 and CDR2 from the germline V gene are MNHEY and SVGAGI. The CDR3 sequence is CASSGTALYGYTF. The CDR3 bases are TGTGCCAGCAGTGGGACGGCTCTCTATGGCTACACCTTC.

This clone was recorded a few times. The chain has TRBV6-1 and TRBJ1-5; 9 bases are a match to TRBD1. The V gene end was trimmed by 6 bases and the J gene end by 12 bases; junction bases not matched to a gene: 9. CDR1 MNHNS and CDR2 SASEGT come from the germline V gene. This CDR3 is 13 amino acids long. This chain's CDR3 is CASRTSGTGIQHF. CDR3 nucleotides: TGTGCCAGCAGGACTTCCGGGACAGGGATCCAGCATTTT.

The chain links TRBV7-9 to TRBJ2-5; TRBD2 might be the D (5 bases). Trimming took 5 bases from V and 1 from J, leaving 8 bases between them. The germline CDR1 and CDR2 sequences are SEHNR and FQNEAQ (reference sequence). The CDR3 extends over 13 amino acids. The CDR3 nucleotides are TGTGCCAGCAGCCAGGAGGTCCAAGAGACCCAGTACTTC. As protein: CASSQEVQETQYF.